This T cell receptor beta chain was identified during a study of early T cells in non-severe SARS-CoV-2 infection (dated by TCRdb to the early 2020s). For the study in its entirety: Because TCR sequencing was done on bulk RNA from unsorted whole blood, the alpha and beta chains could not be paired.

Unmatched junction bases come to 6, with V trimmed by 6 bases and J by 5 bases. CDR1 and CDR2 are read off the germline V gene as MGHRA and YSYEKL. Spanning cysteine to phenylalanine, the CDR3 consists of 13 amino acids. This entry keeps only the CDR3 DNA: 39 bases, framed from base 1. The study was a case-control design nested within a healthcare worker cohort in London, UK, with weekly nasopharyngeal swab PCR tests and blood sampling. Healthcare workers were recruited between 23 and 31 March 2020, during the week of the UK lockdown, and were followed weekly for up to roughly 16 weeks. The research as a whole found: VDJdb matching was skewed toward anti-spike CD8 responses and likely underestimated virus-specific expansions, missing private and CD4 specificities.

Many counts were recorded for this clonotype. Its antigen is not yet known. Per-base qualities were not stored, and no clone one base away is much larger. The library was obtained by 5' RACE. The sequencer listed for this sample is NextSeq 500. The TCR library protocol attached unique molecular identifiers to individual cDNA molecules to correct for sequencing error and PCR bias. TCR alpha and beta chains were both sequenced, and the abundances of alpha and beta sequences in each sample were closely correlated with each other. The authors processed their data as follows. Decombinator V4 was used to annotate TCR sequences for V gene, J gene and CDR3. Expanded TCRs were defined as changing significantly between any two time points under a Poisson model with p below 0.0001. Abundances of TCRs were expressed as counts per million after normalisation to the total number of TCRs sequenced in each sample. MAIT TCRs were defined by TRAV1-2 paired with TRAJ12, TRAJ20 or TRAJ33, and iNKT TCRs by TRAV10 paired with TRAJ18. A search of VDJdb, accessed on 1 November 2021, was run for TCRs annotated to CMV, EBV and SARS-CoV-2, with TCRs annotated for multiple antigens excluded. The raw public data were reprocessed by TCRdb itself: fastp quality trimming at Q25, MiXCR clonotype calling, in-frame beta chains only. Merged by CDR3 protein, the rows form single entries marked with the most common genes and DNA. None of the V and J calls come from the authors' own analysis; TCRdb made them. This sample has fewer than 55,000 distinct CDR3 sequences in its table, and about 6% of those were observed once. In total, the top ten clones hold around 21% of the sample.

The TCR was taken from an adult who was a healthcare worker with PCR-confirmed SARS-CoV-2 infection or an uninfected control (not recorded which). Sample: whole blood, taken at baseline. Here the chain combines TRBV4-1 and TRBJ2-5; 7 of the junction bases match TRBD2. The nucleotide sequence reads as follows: TGCGCCAGCAGACCTCAAGCGGGGGAGACCCAGTACTTC. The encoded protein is CASRPQAGETQYF.